The TCR beta chain described here comes from a study of blood T cell repertoires in COVID-19. Study as a whole: T cells, B-cell-depleted T cells, or PBMCs provided the cDNA or gDNA that served as material.

The CDR3 is 16 amino acids. Germline V gene sequence: CDR1 SGHTA, CDR2 FQGTGA. V shed 2 bases and J shed 0 bases, with 12 bases lying between them. Authors' data handling: Cell counts per sample came from amplifying reference gene primers. Assay used: immunoSEQ multiplex PCR; TCRdb lists only in-frame clones, some missing. The DNA was the basis for D and trimming; V, J and clone size are from that table. This sample yields about 190,000 clones, of which about 90% are seen a single time; approximately 1.5% belongs to the top ten. The sample comprised peripheral blood. This chain uses TRBV7-3 with TRBJ2-3, with D perhaps TRBD1 (5 bases). This sequence originates from a man between 18 and 29 years old with active or convalescent COVID-19. The CDR3 DNA reads as TGTGCCAGCAGCTTATGGGGCTCTCCTAGCACAGATACGCAGTATTTT. It yields the protein CASSLWGSPSTDTQYF.